The T cell receptor (beta chain) under discussion was sequenced for a study of blood T cell repertoires in COVID-19. The overall study: The origin of the acute and convalescent COVID-19 samples was the United States, Italy and Spain. Nucleic acid was either cDNA or gDNA, and it came from T cells, B-cell-depleted T cells, or PBMCs.

As handled by the study authors: Researchers report that nucleated cell counts were estimated from reference gene primer amplification. Data came from immunoSEQ multiplex PCR; TCRdb stores just in-frame clones and leaves some out. V and J calls and clone size come straight from that table; D and trimming were deduced from the DNA. The sample holds more than 400,000 clones, approximately 90% seen once. Recruitment covered 25 or so US areas and drew participants whose ages spanned roughly 18 to 89 years. Per the germline V gene, CDR1 is SGDLS and CDR2 is YYNGEE. Trimming cost V 6 bases and J 8 bases, with 21 bases left between them. This CDR3 comprises 15 residues.

The sequencing input was PBMCs or T cells enriched from blood (not recorded which). This chain joins TRBV9 and TRBJ2-1, with TRBD2 as a possible D gene (7 bases). The clonotype comes from a woman between 18 and 29 years old who had recovered from COVID-19. CDR3 DNA: TGTGCCAGCACGAGGGGCGGGGGCCCCTGGGATGAGCAGTTCTTC. Residues: CASTRGGGPWDEQFF.